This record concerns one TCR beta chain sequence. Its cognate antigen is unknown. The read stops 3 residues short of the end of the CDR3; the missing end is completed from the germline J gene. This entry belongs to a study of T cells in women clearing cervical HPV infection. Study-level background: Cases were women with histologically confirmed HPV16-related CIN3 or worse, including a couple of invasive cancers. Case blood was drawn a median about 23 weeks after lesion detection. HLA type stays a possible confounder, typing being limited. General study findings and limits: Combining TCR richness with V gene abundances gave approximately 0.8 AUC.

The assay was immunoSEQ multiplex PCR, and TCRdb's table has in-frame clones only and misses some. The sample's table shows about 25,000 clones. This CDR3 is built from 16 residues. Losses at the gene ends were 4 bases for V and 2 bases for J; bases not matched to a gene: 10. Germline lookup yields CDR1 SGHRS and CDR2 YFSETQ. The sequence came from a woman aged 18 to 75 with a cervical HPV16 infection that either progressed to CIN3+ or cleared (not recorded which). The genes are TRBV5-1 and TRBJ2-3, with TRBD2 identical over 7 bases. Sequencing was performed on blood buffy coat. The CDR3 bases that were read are TGCGCCAGCAGCCCTGGGGACTACCAAGTCACAGATACG. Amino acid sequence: CASSPGDYQVTDT. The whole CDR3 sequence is CASSPGDYQVTDTQYF.